The clone carrying this T cell receptor beta chain was recorded many times. The antigen is undetermined. These data come from a study of T-cell reconstitution after alpha-beta-depleted transplantation in children. The study, taken as a whole, reports: Expanded clones from the graft, numbering several hundred, reportedly supplied alpha-beta T cells about two months after transplant. By one year post-transplant, T-cell counts and diversity largely arose from T cells that were newly produced.

CDR3 length equals 14 residues. Germline V lookup: CDR1 DFQATT, CDR2 SNEGSKA (reference sequence). Unmatched junction bases numbered 7, after V lost 2 bases and J lost 7 bases. Construction of the TCRbeta library involved unique molecular identifiers. Using its own MiXCR run on the PCR reads, TCRdb lists one record per CDR3 protein. The top ten clones hold 25% to 30% of a sample with about 78,000 distinct CDR3 sequences, 13% to 15% of them seen once. Specimen: PBMCs, mostly from graft donor cells, collected 180 days after TCRalphabeta/CD19-depleted stem cell transplant. The rearrangement links TRBV20-1 to TRBJ2-1, with 8 bases that match TRBD2. The TCR sequence derives from a male patient between 2 and 15 years old who had a stem cell transplant for acute lymphoblastic leukemia, so the T cells may come from the graft donor. The CDR3 region is CSARHGGRKNEQFF. Here the CDR3 DNA reads TGCAGTGCTAGACACGGCGGGAGGAAGAATGAGCAGTTCTTC.